Shown below are 7 T cell receptor beta chains from a single sample sequenced in a study of shared clonotypes between healthy human individuals. Some clones are missing from TCRdb's copy, which holds only in-frame ones; the method was immunoSEQ multiplex PCR. The sample yields about 1.1 million clones, around three quarters seen once. Sequencing input: memory CD4+ T cells from PBMCs. The sample's subset: CD45RA-negative fraction. These receptors came from a man between 18 and 35 years old in good health. Some clones in this sample may be carry-over from other donors' samples.

Comments on this clone: The identical CDR3 is also encoded by other nucleotide sequences in the sample. The chain couples TRBV7-9 to TRBJ1-1; D gene uncertain. Looked up from germline, CDR1 is SEHNR and CDR2 is FQNEAQ (reference sequence). CDR3 length equals 13 residues. With 2 bases removed from V and 5 bases from J, the gap between germline ends came to 9 bases. The CDR3 loop is CASSLTGGTEAFF. For the CDR3, the DNA is TGTGCCAGCAGCTTAACCGGTGGGACTGAAGCTTTCTTT.

This chain joins TRBV6-4 and TRBJ2-3; tentatively, D is TRBD1 or TRBD2 (6 bases each). This CDR3 contains 16 residues. V lost 6 bases, J lost 7 bases, and 23 bases lay in between. Germline CDR1 and CDR2: MRHNA and SNTAGT. In DNA form, the CDR3 reads TGTGCCAGCAGCGAGCGGTCGGGGACTGGGGGCAATACGCAGTATTTT. Encoded protein: CASSERSGTGGNTQYF.

This rearrangement joins TRBV19 to TRBJ2-1; the D gene is possibly TRBD2 (6 bases). V was cut by 4 bases and J by 8 bases, with 24 bases left in between. CDR3 length equals 17 residues. Per germline, CDR1 LNHDA and CDR2 SQIVND (reference sequence). The CDR3 DNA follows: TGTGCCAGTAGTAAGGCGGTGGGCAGGGCTCCGGGGGATGAGCAGTTCTTC. The encoded protein is CASSKAVGRAPGDEQFF.

The chain uses TRBV29-1 and TRBJ1-6; D is uncertain. Germline V gives CDR1 SQVTM, CDR2 ANQGSEA. Trimming pared 6 bases from V and 0 bases from J, leaving 6 bases between. The CDR3 covers 13 residues. The CDR3 protein is CSVARSYNSPLHF. The CDR3 coding sequence is TGCAGCGTGGCACGCTCCTATAATTCACCCCTCCACTTT.

The chain's CDR3 is CASKNTLTGELFF. DNA for the CDR3: TGCGCCAGCAAAAATACACTCACCGGGGAGCTGTTTTTT. The chain carries TRBV4-1 and TRBJ2-2, with D hard to call. The germline CDR1 and CDR2 sequences are MGHRA and YSYEKL. The CDR3 consists of 13 residues. The V gene lost 7 bases and the J gene lost 4 bases, with 10 bases spanning the gap.

The chain couples TRBV29-1 to TRBJ1-3, with D possibly being TRBD1 (5 bases). The ends were cut back, 7 bases at V and 0 bases at J, with 10 bases in the middle. This CDR3 contains 13 residues. Germline V gene sequence: CDR1 SQVTM, CDR2 ANQGSEA. In DNA form, the CDR3 reads TGCAGCGCTCCGGGACCCTCTGGAAACACCATATATTTT. This translates into CSAPGPSGNTIYF.

This rearrangement joins TRBV15 to TRBJ1-1; the D gene is possibly TRBD1 (5 bases). Per germline, CDR1 LNHNV and CDR2 YYDKDF (reference sequence). The CDR3 sequence is 15 residues long. V dropped 1 base and J dropped 1 base, with 10 bases sitting between them. CDR3 amino acids: CATSRVQGRNTEAFF. In DNA form, the CDR3 reads TGTGCCACCAGCAGAGTGCAGGGACGGAACACTGAAGCTTTCTTT. The variable domain in full, completed from reference TRBV15 and TRBJ1-1, reads DAMVIQNPRYQVTQFGKPVTLSCSQTLNHNVMYWYQQKSSQAPKLLFHYYDKDFNNEADTPDNFQSRRPNTSFCFLDIRSPGLGDTAMYLCATSRVQGRNTEAFFGQGTRLTVV.